The present TCR beta chain was sequenced within a study of T-cell reconstitution after alpha-beta-depleted transplantation in children. As to this clonotype: Its target is not known.

Study-wide findings and caveats: Surviving recipient T cells and thymic progenitors underlay high day-60 TCRbeta diversity in some patients. It was reported that alpha-beta T cells came from several hundred expanded graft clones (about two months after transplant).

Unique molecular identifiers tagged the TCRbeta library. TCRdb itself ran the PCR reads through MiXCR, one entry per CDR3 protein. The repertoire includes a few hundred thousand distinct CDR3 sequences, approximately 10% of them detected once, and approximately 30% sits in the top ten. This sample comprised PBMCs, obtained before TCRalphabeta/CD19-depleted stem cell transplant. This TCR was sampled from a child under three years old with acute myeloid leukemia, due to receive a stem cell transplant.

CDR3 in DNA: TGTGCCAGTAGCACCCTCGACAGTTTCTACGAGCAGTACTTC. Protein: CASSTLDSFYEQYF. This chain connects TRBV19 to TRBJ2-7, with D possibly TRBD1 on 5 matching bases. V was clipped by 6 bases and J by 3 bases, with 15 bases between them. The germline V gene has CDR1 LNHDA and CDR2 SQIVND (reference sequence). The CDR3 sequence is 14 residues long. Full variable domain (outside the CDR3, taken from reference TRBV19 and TRBJ2-7): DGGITQSPKYLFRKEGQNVTLSCEQNLNHDAMYWYRQDPGQGLRLIYYSQIVNDFQKGDIAEGYSVSREKKESFPLTVTSAQKNPTAFYLCASSTLDSFYEQYFGPGTRLTVT.